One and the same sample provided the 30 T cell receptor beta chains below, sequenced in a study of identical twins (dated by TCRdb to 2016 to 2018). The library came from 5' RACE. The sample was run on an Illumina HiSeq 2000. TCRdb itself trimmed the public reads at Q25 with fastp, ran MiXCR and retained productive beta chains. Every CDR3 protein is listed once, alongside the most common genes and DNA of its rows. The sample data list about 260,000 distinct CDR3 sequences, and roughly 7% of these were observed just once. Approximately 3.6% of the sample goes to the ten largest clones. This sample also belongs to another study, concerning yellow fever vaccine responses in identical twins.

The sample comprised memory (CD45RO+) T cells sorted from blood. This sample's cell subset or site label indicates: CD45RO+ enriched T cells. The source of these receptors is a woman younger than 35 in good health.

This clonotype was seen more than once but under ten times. The CDR3 DNA follows: TGTGCCAGCAGTATGGTCGGACAGGGTTCCTACGAGCAGTACTTC. Protein product: CASSMVGQGSYEQYF. The gene calls are TRBV6-1 and TRBJ2-7, with 8 bases identical to TRBD1. From germline, CDR1 is MNHNS and CDR2 SASEGT. Trimming removed 5 bases from V and 1 base from J; junction bases left unmatched: 7. This CDR3 is 15 amino acids long.

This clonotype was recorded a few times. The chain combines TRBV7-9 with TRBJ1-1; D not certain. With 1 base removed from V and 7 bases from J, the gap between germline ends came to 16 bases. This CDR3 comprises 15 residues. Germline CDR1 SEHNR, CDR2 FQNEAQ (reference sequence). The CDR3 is CASSLGRTVGIEAFF. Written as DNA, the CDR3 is TGTGCCAGCAGCTTAGGAAGGACGGTTGGTATTGAAGCTTTCTTT.

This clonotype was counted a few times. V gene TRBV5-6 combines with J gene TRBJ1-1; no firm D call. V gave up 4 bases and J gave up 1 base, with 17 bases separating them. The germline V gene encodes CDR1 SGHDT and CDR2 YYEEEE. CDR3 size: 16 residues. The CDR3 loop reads CASSIRRLTANTEAFF. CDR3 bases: TGTGCCAGCAGCATTCGGCGGCTTACAGCGAACACTGAAGCTTTCTTT.

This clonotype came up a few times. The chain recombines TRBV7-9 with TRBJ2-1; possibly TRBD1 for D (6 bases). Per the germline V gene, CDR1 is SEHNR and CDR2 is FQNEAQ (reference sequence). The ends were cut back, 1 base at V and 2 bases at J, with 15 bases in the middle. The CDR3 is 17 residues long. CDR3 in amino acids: CASSLGLDRSPYNEQFF. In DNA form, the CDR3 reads TGTGCCAGCAGCTTAGGCCTAGACAGGAGCCCCTACAATGAGCAGTTCTTC.

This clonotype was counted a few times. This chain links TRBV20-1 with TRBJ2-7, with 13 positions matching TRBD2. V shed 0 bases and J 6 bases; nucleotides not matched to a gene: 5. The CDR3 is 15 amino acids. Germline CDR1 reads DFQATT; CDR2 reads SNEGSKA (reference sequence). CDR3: CSARERTSGSPEQYF. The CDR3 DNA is TGCAGTGCTAGAGAACGGACTAGCGGGAGTCCCGAGCAGTACTTC.

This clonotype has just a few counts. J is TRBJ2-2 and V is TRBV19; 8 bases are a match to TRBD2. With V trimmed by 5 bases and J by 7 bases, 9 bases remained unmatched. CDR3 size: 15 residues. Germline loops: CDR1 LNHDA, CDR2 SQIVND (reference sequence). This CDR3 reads CASSAGGLLGGELFF. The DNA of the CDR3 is TGTGCCAGTAGTGCGGGAGGACTCCTGGGCGGGGAGCTGTTTTTT.

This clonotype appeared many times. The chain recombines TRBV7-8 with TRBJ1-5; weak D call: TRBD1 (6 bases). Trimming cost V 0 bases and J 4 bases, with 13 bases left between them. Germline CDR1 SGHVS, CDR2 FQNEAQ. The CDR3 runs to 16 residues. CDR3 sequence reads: CASSLAGGAVNQPQHF. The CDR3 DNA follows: TGTGCCAGCAGCTTAGCCGGGGGGGCAGTTAATCAGCCCCAGCATTTT.

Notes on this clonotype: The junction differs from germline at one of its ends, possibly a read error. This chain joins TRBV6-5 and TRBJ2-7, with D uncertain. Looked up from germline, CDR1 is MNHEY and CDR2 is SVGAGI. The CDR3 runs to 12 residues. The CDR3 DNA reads TGTGCCAGCAGTCACTCCCTCCACGAGCAGTACTTC. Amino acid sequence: CASSHSLHEQYF.

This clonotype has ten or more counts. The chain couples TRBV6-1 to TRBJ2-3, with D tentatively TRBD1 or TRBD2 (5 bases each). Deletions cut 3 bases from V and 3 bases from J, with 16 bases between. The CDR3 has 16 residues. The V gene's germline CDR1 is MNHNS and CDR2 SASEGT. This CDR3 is CASSDPGSRKTDTQYF. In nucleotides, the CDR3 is TGTGCCAGCAGTGACCCAGGGAGTCGCAAAACAGATACGCAGTATTTT.

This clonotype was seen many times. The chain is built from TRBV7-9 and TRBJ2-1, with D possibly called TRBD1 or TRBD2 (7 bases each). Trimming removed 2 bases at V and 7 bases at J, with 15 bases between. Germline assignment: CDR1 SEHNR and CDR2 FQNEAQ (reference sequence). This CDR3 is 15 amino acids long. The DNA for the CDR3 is TGTGCCAGCAGCTTAACGGGGGGACAGAAAAATGAGCAGTTCTTC. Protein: CASSLTGGQKNEQFF.

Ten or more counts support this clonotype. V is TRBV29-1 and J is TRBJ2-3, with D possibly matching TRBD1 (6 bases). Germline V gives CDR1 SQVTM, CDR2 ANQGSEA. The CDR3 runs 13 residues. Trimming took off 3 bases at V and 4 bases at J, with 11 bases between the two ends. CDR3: CSVEPQGPDTQYF. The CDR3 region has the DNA TGCAGCGTTGAGCCACAGGGTCCAGATACGCAGTATTTT.

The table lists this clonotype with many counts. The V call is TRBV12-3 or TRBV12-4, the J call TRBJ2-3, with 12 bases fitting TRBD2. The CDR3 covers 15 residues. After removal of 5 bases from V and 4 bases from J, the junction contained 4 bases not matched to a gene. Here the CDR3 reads CASSARLAGADTQYF. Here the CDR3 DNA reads TGTGCCAGCAGTGCTCGACTAGCGGGAGCAGATACGCAGTATTTT.

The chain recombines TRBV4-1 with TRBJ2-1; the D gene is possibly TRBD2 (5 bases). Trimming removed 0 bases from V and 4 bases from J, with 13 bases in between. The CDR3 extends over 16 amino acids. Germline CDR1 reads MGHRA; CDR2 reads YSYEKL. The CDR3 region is CASSQDHGGAYNEQFF. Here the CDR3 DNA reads TGCGCCAGCAGCCAAGATCATGGAGGAGCGTACAATGAGCAGTTCTTC.

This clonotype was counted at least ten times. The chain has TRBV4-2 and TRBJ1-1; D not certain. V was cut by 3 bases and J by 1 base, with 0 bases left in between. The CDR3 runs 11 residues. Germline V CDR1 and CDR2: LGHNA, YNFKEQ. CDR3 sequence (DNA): TGTGCCAGCAGCCAGAACACTGAAGCTTTCTTT. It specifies CASSQNTEAFF.

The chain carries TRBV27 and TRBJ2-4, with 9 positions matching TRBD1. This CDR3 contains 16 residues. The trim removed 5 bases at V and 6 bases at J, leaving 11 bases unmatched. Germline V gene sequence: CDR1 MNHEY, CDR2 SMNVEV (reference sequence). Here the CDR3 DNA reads TGTGCCAGCAGTAAACTGACAGGGGGAGAGGGAAACATTCAGTACTTC. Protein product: CASSKLTGGEGNIQYF.

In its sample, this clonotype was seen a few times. DNA for the CDR3: TGTGCCAGCAGTCCGATAACCCGACAGGGAGCTAACTATGGCTACACCTTC. Its translation: CASSPITRQGANYGYTF. The V gene is TRBV28, the J gene TRBJ1-2, with TRBD1 matching over 7 bases. The J segment lost 0 bases and the V segment lost 5 bases, leaving 12 bases of the junction unmatched. The CDR3 totals 17 residues. CDR1 and CDR2 from the germline V gene are MDHEN and SYDVKM.

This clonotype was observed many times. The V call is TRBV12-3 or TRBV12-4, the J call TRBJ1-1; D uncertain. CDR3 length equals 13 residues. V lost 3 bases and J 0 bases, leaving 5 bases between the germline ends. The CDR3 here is CASSFSMNTEAFF. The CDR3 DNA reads TGTGCCAGCAGTTTTTCAATGAACACTGAAGCTTTCTTT.

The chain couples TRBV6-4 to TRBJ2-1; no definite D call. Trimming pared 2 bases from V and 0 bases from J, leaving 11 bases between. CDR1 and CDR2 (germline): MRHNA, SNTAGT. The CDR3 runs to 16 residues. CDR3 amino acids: CASSDSLMSSYNEQFF. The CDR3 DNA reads TGTGCCAGCAGTGACAGTTTGATGAGCTCCTACAATGAGCAGTTCTTC.

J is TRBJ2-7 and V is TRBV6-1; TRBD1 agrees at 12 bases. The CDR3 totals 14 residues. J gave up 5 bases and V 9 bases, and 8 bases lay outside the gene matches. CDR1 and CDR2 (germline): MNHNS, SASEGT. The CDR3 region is CASDAGTGGDEQYF. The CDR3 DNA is TGTGCCAGTGACGCCGGGACAGGGGGCGACGAGCAGTACTTC.

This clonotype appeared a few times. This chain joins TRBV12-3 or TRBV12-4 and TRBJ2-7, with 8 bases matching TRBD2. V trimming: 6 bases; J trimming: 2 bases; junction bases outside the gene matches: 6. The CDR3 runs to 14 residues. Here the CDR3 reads CASRPGGIAYEQYF. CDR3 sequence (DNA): TGTGCCAGCAGGCCGGGGGGGATCGCCTACGAGCAGTACTTC.

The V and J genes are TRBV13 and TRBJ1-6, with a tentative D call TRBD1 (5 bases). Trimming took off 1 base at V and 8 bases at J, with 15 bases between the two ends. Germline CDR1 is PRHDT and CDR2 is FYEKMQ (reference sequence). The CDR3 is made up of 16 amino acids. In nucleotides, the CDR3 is TGTGCCAGCAGCTTAGTGACAGTAGCTCATGATTCACCCCTCCACTTT. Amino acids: CASSLVTVAHDSPLHF.

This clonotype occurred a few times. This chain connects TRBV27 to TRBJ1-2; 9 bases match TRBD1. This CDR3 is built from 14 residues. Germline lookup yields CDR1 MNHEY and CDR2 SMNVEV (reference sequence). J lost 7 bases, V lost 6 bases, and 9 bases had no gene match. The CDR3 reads CASRPGQGFGGYTF. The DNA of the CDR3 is TGTGCCAGCAGACCGGGACAGGGTTTCGGTGGCTACACCTTC.

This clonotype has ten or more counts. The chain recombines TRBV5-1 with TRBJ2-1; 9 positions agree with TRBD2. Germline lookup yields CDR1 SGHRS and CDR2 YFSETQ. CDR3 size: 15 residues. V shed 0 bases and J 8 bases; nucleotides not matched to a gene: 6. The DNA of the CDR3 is TGCGCCAGCAGCTTGGGCGGGAGGGCCGTTTATGAGCAGTTCTTC. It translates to CASSLGGRAVYEQFF.

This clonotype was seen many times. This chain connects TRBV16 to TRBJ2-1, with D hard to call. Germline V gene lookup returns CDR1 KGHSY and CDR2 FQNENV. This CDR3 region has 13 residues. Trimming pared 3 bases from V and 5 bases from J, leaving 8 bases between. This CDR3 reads CASSHGLDNEQFF. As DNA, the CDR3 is TGTGCCAGCAGCCACGGTCTCGACAATGAGCAGTTCTTC.

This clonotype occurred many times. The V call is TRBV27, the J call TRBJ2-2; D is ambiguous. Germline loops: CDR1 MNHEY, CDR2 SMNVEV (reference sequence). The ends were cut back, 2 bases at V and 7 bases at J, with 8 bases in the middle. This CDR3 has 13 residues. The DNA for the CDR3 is TGTGCCAGCAGTTTAAGGATGAGCGGGGAGCTGTTTTTT. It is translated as CASSLRMSGELFF.

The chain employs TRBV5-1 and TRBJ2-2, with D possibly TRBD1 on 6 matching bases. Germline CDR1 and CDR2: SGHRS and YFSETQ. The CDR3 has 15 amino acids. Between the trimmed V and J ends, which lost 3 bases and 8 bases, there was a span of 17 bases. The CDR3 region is CASSSADSWGGELFF. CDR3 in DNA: TGCGCCAGCAGCTCCGCGGACAGTTGGGGGGGGGAGCTGTTTTTT.

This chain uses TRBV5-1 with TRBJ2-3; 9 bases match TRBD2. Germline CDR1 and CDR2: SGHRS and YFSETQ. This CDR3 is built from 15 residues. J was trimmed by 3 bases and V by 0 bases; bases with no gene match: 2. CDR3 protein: CASSLEGLATDTQYF. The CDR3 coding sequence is TGCGCCAGCAGCTTGGAGGGACTAGCAACAGATACGCAGTATTTT.

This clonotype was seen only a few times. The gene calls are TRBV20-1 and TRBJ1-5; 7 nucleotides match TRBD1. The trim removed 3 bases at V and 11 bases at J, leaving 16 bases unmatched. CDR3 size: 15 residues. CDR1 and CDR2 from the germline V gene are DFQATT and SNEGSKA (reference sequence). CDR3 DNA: TGCAGTGCTAGGGCCCCCGACAGGGACCTCGGGTCCCAGCATTTT. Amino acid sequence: CSARAPDRDLGSQHF.

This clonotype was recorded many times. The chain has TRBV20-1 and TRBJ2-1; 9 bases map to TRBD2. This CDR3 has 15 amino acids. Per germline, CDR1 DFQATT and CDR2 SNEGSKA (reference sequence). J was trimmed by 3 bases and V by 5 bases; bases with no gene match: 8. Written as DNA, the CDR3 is TGCAGTGCTCCGGTTAGCGGGAGTTTCTACAATGAGCAGTTCTTC. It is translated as CSAPVSGSFYNEQFF.

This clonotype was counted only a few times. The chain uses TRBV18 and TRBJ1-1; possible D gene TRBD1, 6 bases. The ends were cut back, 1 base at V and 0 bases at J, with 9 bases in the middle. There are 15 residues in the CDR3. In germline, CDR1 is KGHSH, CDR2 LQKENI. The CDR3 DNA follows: TGTGCCAGCTCACCACAAGGACAGCTGAACACTGAAGCTTTCTTT. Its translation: CASSPQGQLNTEAFF.